The 23 T cell receptor beta chains below were found in one sample sequenced in a study of cytomegalovirus exposure and HLA in healthy donors. It was with 60 Vbeta and 13 Jbeta primers that the PCR ran. This table comes from immunoSEQ multiplex PCR, and its TCRdb copy is limited to in-frame clones, with some not included. The sample holds about 89,000 clones; 65% to 85% are singletons and the top ten take under 3%. The specimen sequenced was PBMCs. The receptors were sampled from a man between 25 and 39 years old in good health and CMV-seronegative.

This clone was counted once. J is TRBJ1-2 and V is TRBV7-2, with D maybe TRBD1 (6 bases). CDR3 length: 15 amino acids. V dropped 5 bases and J dropped 10 bases, with 23 bases sitting between them. Germline CDR1 is SGHTA and CDR2 is FQGNSA. CDR3 coding DNA: TGTGCCAGCAGCAACCGGCAGGCAGGGGCCCTCTCCTACACCTTC. Protein: CASSNRQAGALSYTF.

This clone was detected a few times. The chain couples TRBV11-2 to TRBJ1-1; the D gene is possibly TRBD1 (5 bases). Germline values: CDR1 SGHAT, CDR2 FQNNGV. V was cut by 5 bases and J by 0 bases, with 19 bases left in between. This CDR3 comprises 17 residues. Here the CDR3 DNA reads TGTGCCAGCAGCCGCACTGGGGCAGGGAGGTTGAACACTGAAGCTTTCTTT. Encoded protein: CASSRTGAGRLNTEAFF.

Here the CDR3 DNA reads TGTGCCAGTAGTCTATACAGGGAATCTGAAGCTTTCTTT. Protein sequence: CASSLYRESEAFF. V is TRBV19 and J is TRBJ1-1; D is perhaps TRBD1 (6 bases). Trimming took 5 bases from V and 6 from J, leaving 13 bases between them. Germline V gene data show CDR1 as LNHDA and CDR2 as SQIVND (reference sequence). CDR3 length: 13 amino acids.

CDR3 bases: TGCGCCAGCAGCCGCGGACTAGCGGCCACCTACGAGCAGTACTTC. Translating gives CASSRGLAATYEQYF. This chain links TRBV4-3 with TRBJ2-7; 10 bases are shared with TRBD2. The germline CDR1 and CDR2 sequences are LGHNA and YSLEER. Trimming cost V 4 bases and J 2 bases; bases outside gene matches: 5. The CDR3 spans 15 residues.

The chain couples TRBV30 to TRBJ1-6, with D tentatively TRBD1 (5 bases). V shed 0 bases and J shed 2 bases, with 8 bases lying between them. Germline CDR1 GTSNPN, CDR2 SVGIG (reference sequence). The CDR3 totals 15 residues. DNA of the CDR3: TGTGCCTGGAGTGTACCGGACACCTATAATTCACCCCTCCACTTT. This translates into CAWSVPDTYNSPLHF.

The chain couples TRBV5-1 to TRBJ1-3; no firm D call. V shed 1 base and J shed 0 bases, with 11 bases lying between them. The germline V gene has CDR1 SGHRS and CDR2 YFSETQ. The CDR3 covers 16 residues. The CDR3 region has the DNA TGCGCCAGCAGCTTGTCTGGAGAAACCTCTGGAAACACCATATATTTT. It codes for CASSLSGETSGNTIYF.

This clone was picked up a small number of times. The chain recombines TRBV5-1 with TRBJ1-2; TRBD1 might be the D (6 bases). The germline gives CDR1 SGHRS, CDR2 YFSETQ. The CDR3 has 17 amino acids. V lost 4 bases and J 8 bases, leaving 27 bases between the germline ends. CDR3 residues: CASSLSPGGGADRGYTF. The DNA of the CDR3 is TGCGCCAGCAGCCTCTCACCAGGTGGGGGCGCAGACCGAGGCTACACCTTC.

The V call is TRBV29-1, the J call TRBJ2-7, with D possibly TRBD2 on 6 matching bases. Germline-derived CDR1 and CDR2 are SQVTM and ANQGSEA. V shed 2 bases and J shed 0 bases, with 17 bases lying between them. The CDR3 runs 16 residues. CDR3 region: CSVELSGSSLSYEQYF. The CDR3 coding sequence is TGCAGCGTTGAACTAAGCGGGTCCTCCCTCTCCTACGAGCAGTACTTC.

This rearrangement joins TRBV6-6 to TRBJ1-5; 7 bases line up with TRBD1. Germline CDR1 and CDR2: MNHNY and SVGAGI (reference sequence). This CDR3 is 16 amino acids long. After removal of 5 bases from V and 5 bases from J, the junction contained 12 bases not matched to a gene. The CDR3 DNA sequence: TGTGCCAGCAGTACCACAGGGGTAGGTAGGGATCAGCCCCAGCATTTT. This encodes CASSTTGVGRDQPQHF.

The genes are TRBV5-1 and TRBJ2-3; D remains unclear. The CDR3 extends over 16 amino acids. Trimming removed 1 base from V and 0 bases from J, with 12 bases in between. CDR1 and CDR2 (germline): SGHRS, YFSETQ. DNA of the CDR3: TGCGCCAGCAGCTTGTGGGCGAAAACTAGCACAGATACGCAGTATTTT. Translating it yields CASSLWAKTSTDTQYF.

The chain is built from TRBV4-2 and TRBJ1-6; D ambiguous. The CDR3 length is 16 residues. CDR1 and CDR2 (germline): LGHNA, YNFKEQ. Trimming cost V 0 bases and J 14 bases, with 20 bases left between them. The CDR3 loop is CASSQDYPKGFGTLHF. For the CDR3, the DNA is TGTGCCAGCAGCCAAGATTACCCAAAAGGGTTCGGGACCCTCCACTTT.

The V call is TRBV28, the J call TRBJ2-6; the D gene is possibly TRBD2 (5 bases). The CDR3 extends over 13 amino acids. Deletions cut 1 base from V and 11 bases from J, with 9 bases between. Germline assignment: CDR1 MDHEN and CDR2 SYDVKM. CDR3 DNA: TGTGCCAGCAGTTTATTGGCGGGTCACGTCCTGACTTTC. As protein: CASSLLAGHVLTF.

The genes are TRBV30 and TRBJ2-3, with 7 bases fitting TRBD1. The CDR3 runs to 14 residues. After removal of 4 bases from V and 4 bases from J, the junction contained 8 bases not matched to a gene. The germline CDR1 and CDR2 sequences are GTSNPN and SVGIG (reference sequence). CDR3 nucleotide sequence: TGTGCCTGGACCGGGACAGCAGCTTCAGATACGCAGTATTTT. This encodes CAWTGTAASDTQYF.

The chain recombines TRBV30 with TRBJ1-2, with 9 bases that match TRBD1. This CDR3 is built from 14 residues. V trimming: 4 bases; J trimming: 3 bases; junction bases outside the gene matches: 6. Germline CDR1 and CDR2: GTSNPN and SVGIG (reference sequence). As DNA, the CDR3 is TGTGCCTGGACTCCGGGACAGGGCTACTATGGCTACACCTTC. Translation gives CAWTPGQGYYGYTF.

V is TRBV2 and J is TRBJ1-5; possible D gene TRBD1, 5 bases. The V gene lost 6 bases and the J gene lost 9 bases, with 18 bases spanning the gap. The CDR3 is made up of 14 amino acids. CDR1 and CDR2 (germline): SNHLY, FYNNEI. CDR3 DNA: TGTGCCAGCAGCTACGGGACTCCCGCGGGGCCCCAGCATTTT. This codes for CASSYGTPAGPQHF.

This chain links TRBV19 with TRBJ1-5; a weak D match, TRBD1 (6 bases). This CDR3 is 17 amino acids long. Looked up from germline, CDR1 is LNHDA and CDR2 is SQIVND (reference sequence). V lost 6 bases, J lost 1 base, and 19 bases lay in between. CDR3: CASRRRGARDSNQPQHF. The CDR3 region has the DNA TGTGCCAGTAGACGACGGGGGGCCCGGGACAGCAATCAGCCCCAGCATTTT.

The chain recombines TRBV2 with TRBJ1-2; no clear D. CDR1 is SNHLY and CDR2 is FYNNEI in the germline V gene. The germline V and J ends were trimmed by 1 base and 7 bases, with 13 bases remaining between them. The CDR3 spans 14 residues. Written as DNA, the CDR3 is TGTGCCAGCAGTGAAGGTGGAGGGTACTCTGGCTACACCTTC. Translated: CASSEGGGYSGYTF.

J is TRBJ2-5 and V is TRBV10-3, with 12 bases aligning to TRBD2. Per the germline V gene, CDR1 is ENHRY and CDR2 is SYGVKD. Trimming removed 5 bases from V and 4 bases from J; junction bases left unmatched: 5. The CDR3 spans 15 residues. The CDR3 loop is CAISSGLAGRETQYF. The CDR3 coding sequence is TGTGCCATCAGTTCGGGACTAGCGGGTAGAGAGACCCAGTACTTC.

V is TRBV5-5 and J is TRBJ1-5; 9 bases are a match to TRBD1. Trimming took 1 base from V and 0 from J; bases not matched to a gene: 8. The CDR3 has 18 residues. In germline, CDR1 is SGHKS, CDR2 YYEKEE (reference sequence). Here the CDR3 reads CASSLTGGPQSSNQPQHF. In DNA form, the CDR3 reads TGTGCCAGCAGCTTGACAGGGGGCCCGCAGTCTAGCAATCAGCCCCAGCATTTT.

The sample holds one count of this clone. The J gene is TRBJ2-7, the V gene TRBV5-1; D possibly corresponds to TRBD2 (6 bases). Germline values: CDR1 SGHRS, CDR2 YFSETQ. Trimming pared 0 bases from V and 6 bases from J, leaving 13 bases between. The CDR3 length is 14 residues. CDR3 protein: CASSLAKPGLEQYF. The DNA for the CDR3 is TGCGCCAGCAGCTTGGCCAAGCCGGGACTCGAGCAGTACTTC.

This chain connects TRBV10-3 to TRBJ2-7; 7 nucleotides align to TRBD1. The CDR3 consists of 13 residues. The V and J ends lost 4 bases and 7 bases, in that order; junction bases with no gene match: 7. Germline loops: CDR1 ENHRY, CDR2 SYGVKD. CDR3 nucleotides: TGTGCCATCAGTGGAGGGGGCTCGGGGGAGCAGTACTTC. It yields the protein CAISGGGSGEQYF.

The J gene is TRBJ1-5, the V gene TRBV2; 7 nucleotides line up with TRBD1. The CDR3 loop spans 15 amino acids. Germline V CDR1 and CDR2: SNHLY, FYNNEI. Unmatched junction bases numbered 6, after V lost 4 bases and J lost 3 bases. CDR3 sequence (DNA): TGTGCCAGCAGTGTGGGGACAGCTTCCAATCAGCCCCAGCATTTT. Residues: CASSVGTASNQPQHF.

This clone came up once. The chain joins TRBV7-9 to TRBJ2-7, with TRBD1 matching over 11 bases. With 10 bases clipped from V and 3 bases from J, the junction kept 5 bases outside the gene matches. The CDR3 totals 13 residues. The germline V gene has CDR1 SEHNR and CDR2 FQNEAQ (reference sequence). The CDR3, as DNA: TGTGCCACGGACGGGACAGGGGGCTACGAGCAGTACTTC. Translated, it gives CATDGTGGYEQYF.